This TCR beta chain was profiled in a study of T cells after yellow fever vaccination. Study-wide results and caveats: Though it reached lower strength, the secondary response hit its peak faster, day 5 versus 15.

TCRdb independently ran MiXCR on the 5' RACE reads; one entry per CDR3 protein. The sample includes roughly 330,000 distinct CDR3 sequences, 4% seen only once; the top ten take 24%. This clonotype was found a few times. Its antigen is undetermined. Germline V gene sequence: CDR1 KGHDR, CDR2 SFDVKD. V gave up 3 bases and J gave up 7 bases, with 12 bases separating them. The CDR3 covers 14 residues. The sample in question was PBMCs, obtained 5 days after the yellow fever booster vaccination. The sequence came from a man aged 18 to 30 who received the YFV17D yellow fever vaccine. The chain has TRBV24-1 and TRBJ1-5; maybe TRBD1 (5 bases). This CDR3 is CATSDGSGLQPQHF. DNA for the CDR3: TGTGCCACCAGTGATGGCTCAGGGTTACAGCCCCAGCATTTT.